The next 31 T cell receptor beta chains were all read from a single sample in a study of blood T cell repertoires in COVID-19 (TCRdb year 2020). The library was made by the immunoSEQ multiplex PCR assay. TCRdb took over this immuneACCESS table, retaining in-frame rearrangements with V and J assigned. Such tables are incomplete; in checked studies, under half of the missing clones stem from an unresolved V gene, and the remainder is unexplained. The sample records tens of thousands of clones, around nine tenths of which are singletons. Clones ranked in the top ten supply over 11% of the sample. The specimen was peripheral blood. These receptor sequences come from a woman in her sixties with active COVID-19.

V is TRBV6-5 and J is TRBJ1-2; weak D call: TRBD1 (5 bases). The V end was cut by 4 bases, the J end by 4 bases, with 13 bases between. CDR3 size: 14 residues. Germline values: CDR1 MNHEY, CDR2 SVGAGI. The CDR3 nucleotides are TGTGCCAGCAGTTCGGCGGGGGGGATCTATGGCTACACCTTC. It translates to CASSSAGGIYGYTF.

The CDR3 DNA reads as TGCGCCAGTAACGACCAGGGCGTAACTAATGAAAAACTGTTTTTT. It is translated as CASNDQGVTNEKLFF. The chain joins TRBV10-1 to TRBJ1-4, with a tentative D call TRBD1 (5 bases). The CDR3 has 15 residues. V gave up 9 bases and J gave up 1 base, with 15 bases separating them. The germline V gene has CDR1 WNHNN and CDR2 SYGVQD (reference sequence).

The chain joins TRBV19 to TRBJ1-1, with D perhaps matching TRBD1 (6 bases). Germline CDR1 LNHDA, CDR2 SQIVND (reference sequence). This CDR3 spans 15 amino acids. Between the trimmed V and J ends, which lost 3 bases and 6 bases, there was a span of 17 bases. CDR3 bases: TGTGCCAGTAGTATTCAGGGGCGTCACGCGGCTGAAGCTTTCTTT. Translating it yields CASSIQGRHAAEAFF.

The rearrangement joins TRBV7-3 to TRBJ1-1, with D possibly TRBD1 on 6 matching bases. Germline V lookup: CDR1 SGHTA, CDR2 FQGTGA. Trimming shortened V by 3 bases and J by 10 bases, and 15 bases separated the two germline ends. The length of the CDR3 is 13 residues. The CDR3: CASSLERDTTAFF. The DNA for the CDR3 is TGTGCCAGCAGCTTGGAACGGGACACAACAGCTTTCTTT.

A note on this clone: An end of the junction differs from the germline gene, which may be a read error. The chain recombines TRBV7-7 with TRBJ2-5; 13 nucleotides match TRBD2. The CDR3 totals 16 residues. Germline V gene sequence: CDR1 SSHAT, CDR2 FNYEAQ (reference sequence). CDR3 nucleotides: TGTGCTAGCAGCCTCGGGACTAGCGGGGCCCGGGAGACCCAGTACTTC. As protein: CASSLGTSGARETQYF.

The chain uses TRBV19 and TRBJ2-5; 12 bases are shared with TRBD2. This CDR3 contains 17 residues. V was pared by 10 bases and J by 2 bases, with 14 bases of the junction left unmatched. Germline assignment: CDR1 LNHDA and CDR2 SQIVND (reference sequence). The CDR3: CATPPLRTSGAQETQYF. The CDR3 nucleotides are TGTGCCACACCCCCCCTTCGGACTAGCGGGGCTCAAGAGACCCAGTACTTC.

V and J are TRBV6-5 and TRBJ2-1; weak D call: TRBD1 (5 bases). Looked up from germline, CDR1 is MNHEY and CDR2 is SVGAGI. Trimming removed 4 bases from V and 10 bases from J, with 20 bases in between. There are 15 residues in the CDR3. Here the CDR3 DNA reads TGTGCCAGCAGTTCCCCTGGGGCTTTAACGCGGGAGCAGTTCTTC. Protein product: CASSSPGALTREQFF.

The chain recombines TRBV5-4 with TRBJ2-3, with 11 nucleotides matching TRBD2. The CDR3 length is 16 residues. Trimming removed 0 bases from V and 5 bases from J; junction bases left unmatched: 5. The germline gives CDR1 SGHNT, CDR2 YYREEE (reference sequence). This chain's CDR3 is CASSLALAGGQDTQYF. The CDR3 DNA sequence: TGTGCCAGCAGCTTGGCCTTAGCGGGGGGGCAAGATACGCAGTATTTT.

The rearrangement uses TRBV7-2 and TRBJ1-4; D is perhaps TRBD1 (5 bases). Per germline, CDR1 SGHTA and CDR2 FQGNSA. CDR3 length equals 16 residues. V lost 5 bases to trimming and J lost 2 bases, with 15 bases between them. CDR3 sequence (DNA): TGTGCCAGCAGCGCACGGGGGGTTACTACTAATGAAAAACTGTTTTTT. Translating it yields CASSARGVTTNEKLFF.

This rearrangement joins TRBV3-1 (or the pseudogene TRBV3-2) to TRBJ2-5; TRBD2 aligns across 7 bases. J lost 1 base, V lost 3 bases, and 2 bases had no gene match. CDR1 is LGHDT and CDR2 is YNNKEL in the germline V gene (reference sequence). The CDR3 consists of 14 residues. CDR3 region: CASSQGGGQETQYF. Written as DNA, the CDR3 is TGTGCCAGCAGCCAGGGCGGGGGCCAAGAGACCCAGTACTTC.

This CDR3 reads CASSYPPTGVNGYTF. The CDR3, as DNA: TGTGCCAGCAGTTACCCCCCGACAGGGGTTAATGGCTACACCTTC. The rearrangement links TRBV6-2 or TRBV6-3 to TRBJ1-2, with 8 bases that match TRBD1. Trimming cost V 2 bases and J 6 bases; bases outside gene matches: 8. Germline assignment: CDR1 MNHEY and CDR2 SVGEGT. The CDR3 spans 15 residues.

This rearrangement joins TRBV7-6 to TRBJ2-1, with D tentatively TRBD1 (6 bases). From germline, CDR1 is SGHVS and CDR2 FNYEAQ. CDR3 length equals 16 residues. Trimming stripped 5 bases from V and 5 bases from J, with 19 bases between. CDR3 nucleotides: TGTGCCAGCAGCACCAGGGGTTCCAATCCCAACAATGAGCAGTTCTTC. Amino acid sequence: CASSTRGSNPNNEQFF. Full variable domain (rest looked up from reference TRBV7-6 and TRBJ2-1): GAGVSQSPRYKVTKRGQDVALRCDPISGHVSLYWYRQALGQGPEFLTYFNYEAQQDKSGLPNDRFSAERPEGSISTLTIQRTEQRDSAMYRCASSTRGSNPNNEQFFGPGTRLTVL.

The genes are TRBV4-2 and TRBJ2-3, with 8 bases fitting TRBD2. V gave up 4 bases and J gave up 1 base; unmatched junction bases: 4. Per the germline V gene, CDR1 is LGHNA and CDR2 is YNFKEQ. This CDR3 is 15 amino acids long. Here the CDR3 reads CASSLQLAGTDTQYF. CDR3 in DNA: TGTGCCAGCAGCCTCCAACTAGCGGGCACAGATACGCAGTATTTT.

This clone was seen just once. V is TRBV7-2 and J is TRBJ2-3; D is possibly TRBD2 (6 bases). From germline, CDR1 is SGHTA and CDR2 FQGNSA. The CDR3 is 15 amino acids. V dropped 0 bases and J dropped 6 bases, with 13 bases sitting between them. CDR3 amino acids: CASSLAGGWGDTQYF. In DNA form, the CDR3 reads TGTGCCAGCAGCTTAGCAGGAGGGTGGGGGGATACGCAGTATTTT.

The chain is built from TRBV6-4 and TRBJ1-1; possibly TRBD1 for D (6 bases). This CDR3 region has 18 residues. In germline, CDR1 is MRHNA, CDR2 SNTAGT. Trimming pared 2 bases from V and 1 base from J, leaving 20 bases between. CDR3 bases: TGTGCCAGCAGTGACGTCGTTGGGACACAGGGAACGAACACTGAAGCTTTCTTT. The encoded protein is CASSDVVGTQGTNTEAFF.

The chain links TRBV11-2 to TRBJ2-2; perhaps TRBD1 as D (6 bases). V was pared by 2 bases and J by 6 bases, with 16 bases between. CDR3 length: 16 residues. Germline CDR1 reads SGHAT; CDR2 reads FQNNGV. In DNA form, the CDR3 reads TGTGCCAGCAGCTTAAACAGGGCCACTGTGTCCGGGGAGCTGTTTTTT. Its protein is CASSLNRATVSGELFF.

The V call is TRBV6-5, the J call TRBJ1-2; D unclear. This CDR3 region has 15 residues. Germline CDR1 reads MNHEY; CDR2 reads SVGAGI. The germline V and J ends were trimmed by 0 bases and 0 bases, with 8 bases remaining between them. The CDR3 coding sequence is TGTGCCAGCAGTTACTCGATATCAGCTAACTATGGCTACACCTTC. Residues: CASSYSISANYGYTF.

The chain has TRBV13 and TRBJ2-7; 11 nucleotides match TRBD1. Germline V CDR1 and CDR2: PRHDT, FYEKMQ (reference sequence). J gave up 9 bases and V 5 bases, and 9 bases lay outside the gene matches. The length of the CDR3 is 14 residues. CDR3 in amino acids: CASSQDRGLRAQYF. The CDR3 DNA sequence: TGTGCCAGCAGCCAGGACAGGGGGCTACGAGCGCAGTACTTC. The entire variable domain, with the rest obtained from reference TRBV13 and TRBJ2-7, is as follows: AAGVIQSPRHLIKEKRETATLKCYPIPRHDTVYWYQQGPGQDPQFLISFYEKMQSDKGSIPDRFSAQQFSDYHSELNMSSLELGDSALYFCASSQDRGLRAQYFGPGTRLTVT.

This clone was detected only a few times. The V call is TRBV6-6, the J call TRBJ2-7; perhaps TRBD2 as D (6 bases). Trimming shortened V by 6 bases and J by 3 bases, and 15 bases separated the two germline ends. The germline V gene encodes CDR1 MNHNY and CDR2 SVGAGI (reference sequence). The CDR3 runs 14 residues. CDR3 amino acids: CASRLPGEVYEQYF. The DNA for the CDR3 is TGTGCCAGCAGGCTCCCGGGGGAGGTCTACGAGCAGTACTTC.

V is TRBV2 and J is TRBJ2-7; maybe TRBD1 (6 bases). Per the germline V gene, CDR1 is SNHLY and CDR2 is FYNNEI. This CDR3 spans 14 amino acids. Deletions cut 2 bases from V and 3 bases from J, with 11 bases between. CDR3 sequence (DNA): TGTGCCAGCAGTGAAACAGGGAGTATCTACGAGCAGTACTTC. This translates into CASSETGSIYEQYF.

The V call is TRBV29-1, the J call TRBJ2-7, with 9 bases identical to TRBD1. Unmatched junction bases numbered 4, after V lost 3 bases and J lost 1 base. The CDR3 has 14 amino acids. Germline CDR1 is SQVTM and CDR2 is ANQGSEA. The CDR3 region has the DNA TGCAGCGTTGATACCGGGACAGGGTCCTACGAGCAGTACTTC. Residues: CSVDTGTGSYEQYF.

This clone was detected only once. This chain joins TRBV18 and TRBJ1-2; a weak D match, TRBD1 (6 bases). CDR3 length: 15 residues. Per the germline V gene, CDR1 is KGHSH and CDR2 is LQKENI. The V and J ends lost 6 bases and 0 bases respectively, with 14 bases between them. The CDR3 spells CASSETGPSNYGYTF. DNA of the CDR3: TGTGCCAGCTCGGAGACAGGCCCCTCTAACTATGGCTACACCTTC.

The rearrangement joins TRBV5-1 to TRBJ1-1; tentative D call: TRBD1 (6 bases). V was shortened by 4 bases and J by 3 bases, with 13 bases between the two germline ends. The germline gives CDR1 SGHRS, CDR2 YFSETQ. The CDR3 totals 14 residues. The CDR3 coding sequence is TGCGCCAGCAGCACGGAAGGGGGTTACACTGAAGCTTTCTTT. It yields the protein CASSTEGGYTEAFF. Full variable domain (outside the CDR3, taken from reference TRBV5-1 and TRBJ1-1): KAGVTQTPRYLIKTRGQQVTLSCSPISGHRSVSWYQQTPGQGLQFLFEYFSETQRNKGNFPGRFSGRQFSNSRSEMNVSTLELGDSALYLCASSTEGGYTEAFFGQGTRLTVV.

The rearrangement links TRBV9 to TRBJ2-3, with TRBD1 identical over 8 bases. The CDR3 runs to 13 residues. Germline CDR1 is SGDLS and CDR2 is YYNGEE. Unmatched junction bases numbered 0, after V lost 2 bases and J lost 4 bases. CDR3 sequence (DNA): TGTGCCAGCAGCGTGGACAGGGCAGATACGCAGTATTTT. It yields the protein CASSVDRADTQYF.

This chain links TRBV11-2 with TRBJ1-3, with D maybe TRBD1 (5 bases). Trimming removed 2 bases at V and 2 bases at J, with 7 bases between. CDR1 is SGHAT, CDR2 FQNNGV, per germline. The CDR3 sequence is 14 residues long. The CDR3 region is CASSLSRAGNTIYF. The CDR3 DNA follows: TGTGCCAGCAGCTTATCCAGGGCTGGAAACACCATATATTTT.

The CDR3 DNA reads as TGTGCCAGCAGCTTGGTGGGCGGGAGTGGCTACACCTTC. Amino acids: CASSLVGGSGYTF. The chain couples TRBV5-5 to TRBJ1-2; no reliable D call. In germline, CDR1 is SGHKS, CDR2 YYEKEE (reference sequence). The CDR3 loop spans 13 amino acids. Trimming shortened V by 0 bases and J by 7 bases, and 10 bases separated the two germline ends. The whole variable domain, remainder taken from reference TRBV5-5 and TRBJ1-2, is DAGVTQSPTHLIKTRGQQVTLRCSPISGHKSVSWYQQVLGQGPQFIFQYYEKEERGRGNFPDRFSARQFPNYSSELNVNALLLGDSALYLCASSLVGGSGYTFGSGTRLTVV.

The chain joins TRBV6-5 to TRBJ2-7; D possibly corresponds to TRBD1 (6 bases). The V gene's germline CDR1 is MNHEY and CDR2 SVGAGI. V lost 6 bases to trimming and J lost 2 bases, with 11 bases between them. This CDR3 contains 13 residues. This CDR3 is CASSSDRTYEQYF. The CDR3 DNA reads as TGTGCCAGCAGCTCGGACAGAACCTACGAGCAGTACTTC.

This chain joins TRBV19 and TRBJ1-6, with TRBD1 identical over 7 bases. Germline lookup yields CDR1 LNHDA and CDR2 SQIVND (reference sequence). V dropped 4 bases and J dropped 0; count of bases not matched to a gene: 0. The CDR3 runs 15 residues. The CDR3 DNA reads TGTGCCAGTAGTAGGGACAGCTCCTATAATTCACCCCTCCACTTT. Amino acids: CASSRDSSYNSPLHF.

This clone showed up just a few times. This chain uses TRBV29-1 with TRBJ1-2; D possibly corresponds to TRBD1 (6 bases). The CDR3 has 13 amino acids. CDR1 SQVTM and CDR2 ANQGSEA come from the germline V gene. V was trimmed by 6 bases and J by 6 bases, leaving 17 bases between them. CDR3 nucleotide sequence: TGCAGCGTCATGGGGGGGGCCCCCCATGGCTACACCTTC. This codes for CSVMGGAPHGYTF.

The chain employs TRBV10-3 and TRBJ2-2; TRBD2 matches 7 bases. CDR1 is ENHRY, CDR2 SYGVKD, per germline. J lost 2 bases, V lost 2 bases, and 5 bases had no gene match. The CDR3 is made up of 16 amino acids. CDR3 DNA: TGTGCCATCAGTGAGATCAGCGGGGCCAACACCGGGGAGCTGTTTTTT. This sequence encodes CAISEISGANTGELFF.

In DNA form, the CDR3 reads TGTGCCTCCATCCGAGCGGGGACAGGGGGCGATGGCTACACCTTC. It encodes CASIRAGTGGDGYTF. The rearrangement joins TRBV19 to TRBJ1-2; TRBD1 agrees at 12 bases. J lost 6 bases, V lost 11 bases, and 13 bases had no gene match. The CDR3 loop spans 15 amino acids. CDR1 is LNHDA, CDR2 SQIVND, per germline (reference sequence).